These 20 T cell receptor beta chains originate from one sample sequenced in a study of graft-versus-host responses after intestinal transplantation (dated by TCRdb to the early 2020s). Preparation of the library involved the immunoSEQ multiplex PCR assay. TCRdb retrieved this table from immuneACCESS and kept in-frame rearrangements only. Not all clones are present; in checked studies, unresolved V genes account for under half, and no reason is known for the remainder. The sample table records around 13,000 clones; 30% to 40% of these occur just once. Over 0.95% of the sample rests with the top ten. The meaning of the sample's time point label: cells obtained before transplantation from donor or recipient. Sequences were derived from alloreactive CD4+ T cells from a mixed lymphocyte reaction culture, sampled before intestinal transplant. Reading the label with the study, this specimen's cell subset or site is: CFSE-low proliferating T cells sorted from roughly 6-day pre-transplant mixed lymphocyte reaction (GvH or HvG direction). The receptors originated from a human patient who received an intestinal transplant.

This clone was counted between two and nine times. The chain employs TRBV10-1 and TRBJ2-2; 9 bases agree with TRBD1. This CDR3 has 16 amino acids. Germline CDR1 WNHNN, CDR2 SYGVQD (reference sequence). With V trimmed by 9 bases and J by 1 base, 9 bases remained unmatched. The chain's CDR3 is CAREPTGQGNTGELFF. The DNA for the CDR3 is TGCGCCAGAGAGCCTACGGGACAGGGGAACACCGGGGAGCTGTTTTTT.

The rearrangement links TRBV7-9 to TRBJ2-2, with TRBD2 as a possible D gene (6 bases). Trimming shortened V by 2 bases and J by 0 bases, and 7 bases separated the two germline ends. CDR1 and CDR2 from the germline V gene are SEHNR and FQNEAQ (reference sequence). CDR3 length: 15 amino acids. CDR3: CASSLIAANTGELFF. The DNA of the CDR3 is TGTGCCAGCAGCTTAATAGCGGCGAACACCGGGGAGCTGTTTTTT.

The chain recombines TRBV7-2 with TRBJ1-5; 7 bases are a match to TRBD1. Trimming cost V 3 bases and J 4 bases; bases outside gene matches: 3. Germline V CDR1 and CDR2: SGHTA, FQGNSA. CDR3 length: 14 residues. The DNA for the CDR3 is TGTGCCAGCAGCTTGGGGACAGCTAATCAGCCCCAGCATTTT. Its protein is CASSLGTANQPQHF.

The DNA for the CDR3 is TGTGCCTGGAGTGGGGGACAGAGGCAGTTCTTC. This codes for CAWSGGQRQFF. This chain connects TRBV30 to TRBJ2-1, with 7 bases lining up with TRBD1. The CDR3 runs to 11 residues. V shed 1 base, J shed 12 bases, and the junction held 3 bases outside the gene matches. The germline CDR1 and CDR2 sequences are GTSNPN and SVGIG (reference sequence).

The chain has TRBV2 and TRBJ1-1; no definite D call. The V end was cut by 6 bases, the J end by 1 base, with 9 bases between. Germline V gene data show CDR1 as SNHLY and CDR2 as FYNNEI. There are 13 residues in the CDR3. CDR3 region: CASSWQANTEAFF. The CDR3 nucleotides are TGTGCCAGCAGCTGGCAGGCGAACACTGAAGCTTTCTTT.

The chain recombines TRBV19 with TRBJ1-5; D is uncertain. CDR3 length equals 16 residues. Germline lookup yields CDR1 LNHDA and CDR2 SQIVND (reference sequence). V lost 3 bases to trimming and J lost 2 bases, with 14 bases between them. The CDR3 DNA is TGTGCCAGTAGTATTAGGATTGGTACAGGCAATCAGCCCCAGCATTTT. Translating it yields CASSIRIGTGNQPQHF.

This clone was picked up a small number of times. J is TRBJ2-3 and V is TRBV10-3, with 10 positions matching TRBD2. CDR1 and CDR2 (germline): ENHRY, SYGVKD. V was clipped by 6 bases and J by 9 bases; unmatched bases: 12. The CDR3 covers 15 residues. DNA of the CDR3: TGTGCCATCAGAGTAGCGGGGGGTGGCCCCGGAACGCAGTATTTT. Its translation: CAIRVAGGGPGTQYF.

The V gene is TRBV7-2, the J gene TRBJ2-5; D uncertain. The CDR3 is 12 amino acids. V lost 2 bases and J 4 bases, leaving 5 bases between the germline ends. Per germline, CDR1 SGHTA and CDR2 FQGNSA. The CDR3 here is CASSLLGETQYF. DNA of the CDR3: TGTGCCAGCAGCTTACTCGGAGAGACCCAGTACTTC.

This clone is medium-sized (0.01 to 0.1%) by share. The rearrangement links TRBV7-9 to TRBJ1-1; 7 nucleotides align to TRBD1. Germline assignment: CDR1 SEHNR and CDR2 FQNEAQ (reference sequence). V was clipped by 5 bases and J by 1 base; unmatched bases: 7. The CDR3 has 15 residues. This chain's CDR3 is CASSLSGQPNTEAFF. The DNA of the CDR3 is TGTGCCAGCAGCCTCTCGGGACAGCCGAACACTGAAGCTTTCTTT.

This clone came up a few times. The chain has TRBV27 and TRBJ1-2; D may be TRBD1 (5 bases). The CDR3 sequence is 14 residues long. Between the trimmed V and J ends, which lost 6 bases and 5 bases, there was a span of 16 bases. Germline values: CDR1 MNHEY, CDR2 SMNVEV (reference sequence). The CDR3 DNA follows: TGTGCCAGCAGACCGAAGGGGATATTTTATGGCTACACCTTC. It yields the protein CASRPKGIFYGYTF.

This clone rates as medium-sized. The chain is built from TRBV7-9 and TRBJ2-7; D unclear. The CDR3 spans 11 residues. The V end was cut by 5 bases, the J end by 7 bases, with 9 bases between. Germline V gene sequence: CDR1 SEHNR, CDR2 FQNEAQ (reference sequence). CDR3: CASSGGSEQYF. The CDR3 DNA reads TGTGCCAGCAGCGGCGGTTCAGAGCAGTACTTC. Supplemented by reference TRBV7-9 and TRBJ2-7, the full variable domain reads DTGVSQNPRHKITKRGQNVTFRCDPISEHNRLYWYRQTLGQGPEFLTYFQNEAQLEKSRLLSDRFSAERPKGSFSTLEIQRTEQGDSAMYLCASSGGSEQYFGPGTRLTVT.

The CDR3 nucleotides are TGTGCCAGCAGCCATTCCAGGGGGCCCTACGAGCAGTACTTC. As protein: CASSHSRGPYEQYF. J is TRBJ2-7 and V is TRBV7-2; the match to TRBD1 covers 8 bases. J gave up 2 bases and V 5 bases, and 5 bases lay outside the gene matches. Germline CDR1 SGHTA, CDR2 FQGNSA. The CDR3 runs to 14 residues.

J is TRBJ1-2 and V is TRBV19, with 7 bases that match TRBD1. This CDR3 region has 13 residues. With V trimmed by 5 bases and J by 4 bases, 4 bases remained unmatched. The germline gives CDR1 LNHDA, CDR2 SQIVND (reference sequence). Here the CDR3 DNA reads TGTGCCAGTAGTGTAGGGACAGCCTATGGCTACACCTTC. Translated, it gives CASSVGTAYGYTF.

The chain is built from TRBV21-1 and TRBJ2-7; the table's TRBD2 call for D was not verified on the DNA. TRBV21-1 is a listed pseudogene. CDR3 length equals 17 residues. CDR3 in amino acids: CASRVGGLRGASHEQYF. The CDR3 DNA reads TGTGCCAGCAGGGTGGGAGGGTTGCGGGGGGCCAGTCACGAGCAGTACTTC.

In its sample, this clone was seen a few times. The chain is built from TRBV4-1 and TRBJ2-6; 10 nucleotides match TRBD2. Germline CDR1 and CDR2: MGHRA and YSYEKL. J lost 0 bases, V lost 1 base, and 3 bases had no gene match. There are 18 residues in the CDR3. In nucleotides, the CDR3 is TGCGCCAGCAGCCAAGGAGTAGCGGGGGGCTCTGGGGCCAACGTCCTGACTTTC. Its translation is CASSQGVAGGSGANVLTF.

The J gene is TRBJ1-1, the V gene TRBV7-8; D perhaps matches TRBD1 (5 bases). This CDR3 has 14 residues. V was clipped by 3 bases and J by 1 base, with 9 bases between them. Germline CDR1 is SGHVS and CDR2 is FQNEAQ. This chain's CDR3 is CASSLGTGNTEAFF. CDR3 DNA sequence: TGTGCCAGCAGCTTGGGGACTGGGAACACTGAAGCTTTCTTT.

This chain connects TRBV27 to TRBJ1-4; D is perhaps TRBD1 (5 bases). CDR3 size: 15 residues. Germline values: CDR1 MNHEY, CDR2 SMNVEV (reference sequence). Trimming removed 6 bases from V and 5 bases from J, with 16 bases in between. Here the CDR3 reads CASSFYLGANEKLFF. CDR3 bases: TGTGCCAGCAGCTTCTACCTTGGGGCCAATGAAAAACTGTTTTTT.

The V call is TRBV4-1, the J call TRBJ1-2; D possibly corresponds to TRBD1 (5 bases). CDR3 size: 16 residues. The germline V gene has CDR1 MGHRA and CDR2 YSYEKL. Trimming removed 1 base from V and 0 bases from J, with 12 bases in between. CDR3 nucleotides: TGCGCCAGCAGCCAAGGACCGGGGGGGACTAACTATGGCTACACCTTC. This translates into CASSQGPGGTNYGYTF.

The V and J genes are TRBV28 and TRBJ2-7; TRBD1 matches 7 bases. This CDR3 has 12 residues. The V gene's germline CDR1 is MDHEN and CDR2 SYDVKM. With V trimmed by 6 bases and J by 2 bases, 1 base remained unmatched. In nucleotides, the CDR3 is TGTGCCAGCAGGCAGGGGGCCTACGAGCAGTACTTC. Its translation is CASRQGAYEQYF.

The rearrangement joins TRBV7-2 to TRBJ1-1; the D gene is possibly TRBD1 (5 bases). The V and J ends lost 2 bases and 3 bases respectively, with 10 bases between them. The CDR3 has 14 residues. Germline assignment: CDR1 SGHTA and CDR2 FQGNSA. The CDR3 bases are TGTGCCAGCAGCTTACAGGGAGGGTACACTGAAGCTTTCTTT. This sequence encodes CASSLQGGYTEAFF.